The clone carrying this TCR beta chain was seen more than once but under ten times. What it binds is unknown. This specimen belongs to a study of human T cells and chemical hapten exposure. Study-wide background: Per-sample TCR yields varied mainly from small pooled library volume differences. Study conclusions and caveats: The count of PT1 expanded TCRs correlated positively with patch test score.

Original processing notes: A per-sample median of roughly 100,000 TCRs was observed, with a range of about 23,224 to 750,000. TCRdb redid the calling of the RACE reads with MiXCR, one entry per CDR3 protein. For this entry, the V and J calls and clone size follow TCRdb and not the study's own pipeline. The sample shows some 330,000 distinct CDR3 sequences, around 5.5% of them seen only once. Germline CDR1 MDHEN, CDR2 SYDVKM. V lost 6 bases, J lost 2 bases, and 5 bases stayed unmatched. This CDR3 is built from 15 residues. This sample's time point: pre-sensitization, week 0. Treatment specified: therapeutic diphenylcyclopropenone sensitization with weekly scalp DPC. Whole blood, unfractionated, served as the material for total RNA extraction.

The V gene is TRBV28, the J gene TRBJ1-5; 9 bases map to TRBD1. This receptor was identified in a young woman with alopecia areata. Some clones in this sample may be carry-over from other donors' samples. The material was whole blood, obtained in connection with sensitization to the hapten diphenylcyclopropenone (DPC). The CDR3 is CASSGGQGGNQPQHF. The DNA of the CDR3 is TGTGCCAGCAGCGGGGGACAGGGCGGCAATCAGCCCCAGCATTTT.